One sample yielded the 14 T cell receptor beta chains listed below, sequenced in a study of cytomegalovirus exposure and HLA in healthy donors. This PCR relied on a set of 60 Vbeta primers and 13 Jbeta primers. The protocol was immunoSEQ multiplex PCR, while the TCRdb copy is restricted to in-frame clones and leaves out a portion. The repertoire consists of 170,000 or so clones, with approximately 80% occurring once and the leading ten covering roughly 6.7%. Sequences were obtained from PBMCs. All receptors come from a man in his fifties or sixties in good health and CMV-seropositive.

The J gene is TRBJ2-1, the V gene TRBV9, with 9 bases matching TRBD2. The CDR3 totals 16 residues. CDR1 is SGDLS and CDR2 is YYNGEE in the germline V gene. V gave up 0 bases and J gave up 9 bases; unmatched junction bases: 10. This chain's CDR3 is CASSVGTSVEGSEQFF. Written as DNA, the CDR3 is TGTGCCAGCAGCGTAGGGACTAGCGTGGAGGGAAGTGAGCAGTTCTTC.

The CDR3: CASTTGGARAEAFF. CDR3 coding DNA: TGTGCCAGCACTACAGGGGGCGCGAGGGCTGAAGCTTTCTTT. The V call is TRBV2, the J call TRBJ1-1, with TRBD1 matching over 9 bases. V was clipped by 7 bases and J by 6 bases; unmatched bases: 9. Per germline, CDR1 SNHLY and CDR2 FYNNEI. CDR3 length: 14 residues. Full variable domain (rest looked up from reference TRBV2 and TRBJ1-1): EPEVTQTPSHQVTQMGQEVILRCVPISNHLYFYWYRQILGQKVEFLVSFYNNEISEKSEIFDDQFSVERPDGSNFTLKIRSTKLEDSAMYFCASTTGGARAEAFFGQGTRLTVV.

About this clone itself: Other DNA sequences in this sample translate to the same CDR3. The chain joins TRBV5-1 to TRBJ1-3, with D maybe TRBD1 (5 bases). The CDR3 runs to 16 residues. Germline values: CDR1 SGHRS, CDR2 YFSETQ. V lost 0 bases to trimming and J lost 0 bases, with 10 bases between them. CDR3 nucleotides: TGCGCCAGCAGCTTGGCTACAGGATCCTCTGGAAACACCATATATTTT. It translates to CASSLATGSSGNTIYF.

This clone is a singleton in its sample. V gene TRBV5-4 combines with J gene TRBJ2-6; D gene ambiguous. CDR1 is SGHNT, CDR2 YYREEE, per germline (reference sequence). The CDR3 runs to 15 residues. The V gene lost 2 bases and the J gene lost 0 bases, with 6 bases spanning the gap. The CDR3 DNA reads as TGTGCCAGCAGCTTAAGGAGCTCTGGGGCCAACGTCCTGACTTTC. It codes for CASSLRSSGANVLTF.

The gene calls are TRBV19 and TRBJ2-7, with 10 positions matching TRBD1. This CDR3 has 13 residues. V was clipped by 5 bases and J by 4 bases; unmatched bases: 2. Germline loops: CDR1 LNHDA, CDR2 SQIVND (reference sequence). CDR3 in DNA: TGTGCCAGTAGTGCGGGACAGGGGTACGAGCAGTACTTC. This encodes CASSAGQGYEQYF.

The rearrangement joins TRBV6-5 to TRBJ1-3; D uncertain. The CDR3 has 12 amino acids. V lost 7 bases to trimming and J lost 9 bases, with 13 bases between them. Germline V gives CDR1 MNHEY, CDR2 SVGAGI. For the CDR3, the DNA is TGTGCCAGCACCAACTCTGCGGGCACCATATATTTT. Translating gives CASTNSAGTIYF.

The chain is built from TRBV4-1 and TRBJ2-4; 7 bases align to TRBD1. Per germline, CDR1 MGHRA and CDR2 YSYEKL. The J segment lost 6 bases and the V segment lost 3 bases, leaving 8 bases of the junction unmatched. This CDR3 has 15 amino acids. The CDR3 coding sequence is TGCGCCAGCAGCCAGACGCGGGCAGGGGGAAACATTCAGTACTTC. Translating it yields CASSQTRAGGNIQYF.

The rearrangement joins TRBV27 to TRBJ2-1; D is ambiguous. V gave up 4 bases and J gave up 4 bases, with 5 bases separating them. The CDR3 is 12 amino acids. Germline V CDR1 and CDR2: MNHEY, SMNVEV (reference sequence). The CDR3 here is CASSSLYNEQFF. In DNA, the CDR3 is TGTGCCAGCAGTTCCCTGTACAATGAGCAGTTCTTC.

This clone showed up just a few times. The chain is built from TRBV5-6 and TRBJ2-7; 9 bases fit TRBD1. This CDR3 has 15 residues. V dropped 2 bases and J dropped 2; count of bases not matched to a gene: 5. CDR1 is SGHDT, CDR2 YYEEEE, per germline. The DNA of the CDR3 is TGTGCCAGCAGCTTTTGGACAGGGGAGGCCTACGAGCAGTACGTC. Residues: CASSFWTGEAYEQYV.

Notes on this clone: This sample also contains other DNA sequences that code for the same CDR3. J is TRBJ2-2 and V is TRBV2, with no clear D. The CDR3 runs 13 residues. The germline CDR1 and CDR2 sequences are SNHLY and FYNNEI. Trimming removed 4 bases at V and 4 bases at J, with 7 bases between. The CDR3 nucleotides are TGTGCCAGCAGTGTGGCACGCACCGGGGAGCTGTTTTTT. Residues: CASSVARTGELFF.

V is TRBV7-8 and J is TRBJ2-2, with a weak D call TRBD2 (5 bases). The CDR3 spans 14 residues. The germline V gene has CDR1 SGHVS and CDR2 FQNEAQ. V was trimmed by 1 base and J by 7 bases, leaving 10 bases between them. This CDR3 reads CASSLVVLGGELFF. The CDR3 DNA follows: TGTGCCAGCAGCTTAGTTGTACTAGGCGGGGAGCTGTTTTTT.

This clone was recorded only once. The CDR3 spells CASSTRGGTGYTAEQYF. The CDR3, as DNA: TGTGCCAGTAGTACTCGGGGCGGGACAGGATACACCGCCGAGCAGTACTTC. V and J are TRBV19 and TRBJ2-7, with 8 bases matching TRBD1. CDR3 length: 17 amino acids. V lost 4 bases, J lost 6 bases, and 17 bases stayed unmatched. From germline, CDR1 is LNHDA and CDR2 SQIVND (reference sequence).

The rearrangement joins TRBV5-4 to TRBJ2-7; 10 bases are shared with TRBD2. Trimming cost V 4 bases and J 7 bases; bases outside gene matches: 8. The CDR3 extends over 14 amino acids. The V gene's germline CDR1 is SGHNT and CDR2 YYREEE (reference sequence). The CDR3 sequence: CASSRSSGRGEQYV. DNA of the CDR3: TGTGCCAGCAGCCGCTCTAGCGGGAGAGGGGAGCAGTACGTC.

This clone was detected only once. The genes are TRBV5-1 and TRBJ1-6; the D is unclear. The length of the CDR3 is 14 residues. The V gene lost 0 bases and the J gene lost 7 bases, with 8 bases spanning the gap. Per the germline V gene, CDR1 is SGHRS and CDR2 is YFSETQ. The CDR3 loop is CASSLGGSNSPLHF. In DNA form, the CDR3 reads TGCGCCAGCAGCTTGGGCGGTTCCAATTCACCCCTCCACTTT.